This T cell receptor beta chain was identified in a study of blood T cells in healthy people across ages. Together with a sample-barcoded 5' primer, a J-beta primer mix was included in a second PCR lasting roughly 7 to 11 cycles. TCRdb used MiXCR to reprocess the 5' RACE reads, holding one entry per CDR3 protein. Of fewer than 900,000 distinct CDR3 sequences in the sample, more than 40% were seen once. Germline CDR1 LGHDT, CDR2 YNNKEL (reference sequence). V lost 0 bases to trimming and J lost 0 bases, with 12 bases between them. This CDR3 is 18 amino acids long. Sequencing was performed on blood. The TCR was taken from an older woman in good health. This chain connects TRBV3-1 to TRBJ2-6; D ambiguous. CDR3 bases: TGTGCCAGCAGCCAAGAAAGGGTCCTTGACTCTGGGGCCAACGTCCTGACTTTC. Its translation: CASSQERVLDSGANVLTF.